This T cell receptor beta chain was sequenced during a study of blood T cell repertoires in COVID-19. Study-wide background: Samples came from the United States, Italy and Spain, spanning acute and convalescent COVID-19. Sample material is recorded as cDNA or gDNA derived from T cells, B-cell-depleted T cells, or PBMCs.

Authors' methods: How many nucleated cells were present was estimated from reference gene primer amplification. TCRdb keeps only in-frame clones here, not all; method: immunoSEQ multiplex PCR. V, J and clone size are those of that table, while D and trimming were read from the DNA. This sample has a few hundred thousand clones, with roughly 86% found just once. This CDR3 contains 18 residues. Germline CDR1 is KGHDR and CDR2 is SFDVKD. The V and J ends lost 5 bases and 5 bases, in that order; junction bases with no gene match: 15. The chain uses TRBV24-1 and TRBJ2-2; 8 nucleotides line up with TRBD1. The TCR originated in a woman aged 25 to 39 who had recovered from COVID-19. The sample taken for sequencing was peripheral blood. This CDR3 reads CATSGKPTPGGRTGELFF. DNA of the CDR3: TGTGCCACCAGTGGCAAACCGACCCCAGGGGGCCGGACCGGGGAGCTGTTTTTT.